One and the same sample provided the 18 T cell receptor beta chains below, sequenced in a study of response to subunit inactivated influenza vaccine. TCRdb processed the RT-PCR reads anew with MiXCR; each CDR3 protein has one entry. The table shows more than 700,000 distinct CDR3 sequences, with 21% occurring only once. Sequencing used PBMCs from blood, obtained roughly 5 days after vaccination. Receptor source: a man aged 45-65 years who received an inactivated influenza vaccine.

The V call is TRBV6-5, the J call TRBJ2-2, with D possibly matching TRBD1 (5 bases). V lost 0 bases to trimming and J lost 6 bases, with 11 bases between them. Germline CDR1 reads MNHEY; CDR2 reads SVGAGI. The CDR3 consists of 15 residues. This CDR3 is CASSYSAGNAGELFF. The CDR3 DNA reads TGTGCCAGCAGTTACTCGGCAGGGAATGCCGGGGAGCTGTTTTTT.

Written as DNA, the CDR3 is TGTGCCAGCAGCCCAGCCGGGACAAATCAAGAGACCCAGTACTTC. Its translation is CASSPAGTNQETQYF. The V and J genes are TRBV11-2 and TRBJ2-5; D is perhaps TRBD1 (6 bases). Trimming removed 5 bases at V and 2 bases at J, with 15 bases between. The CDR3 consists of 15 residues. CDR1 is SGHAT and CDR2 is FQNNGV in the germline V gene.

This clonotype was observed a handful of times. The chain has TRBV9 and TRBJ2-6; D ambiguous. The CDR3 contains 14 residues. Trimming took 0 bases from V and 4 from J, leaving 5 bases between them. Looked up from germline, CDR1 is SGDLS and CDR2 is YYNGEE. CDR3 DNA sequence: TGTGCCAGCAGCGTAGAATCCGGGGCCAACGTCCTGACTTTC. It yields the protein CASSVESGANVLTF.

In this sample, this clonotype turned up once. This chain joins TRBV19 and TRBJ2-1, with D perhaps being TRBD1 or TRBD2 (5 bases each). Germline lookup yields CDR1 LNHDA and CDR2 SQIVND (reference sequence). The CDR3 is made up of 15 amino acids. V lost 3 bases and J lost 4, with 13 bases in between. In nucleotides, the CDR3 is TGTGCCAGTAGTATGGGGGATGGTCAGTACAATGAGCAGTTCTTC. As protein: CASSMGDGQYNEQFF.

The chain recombines TRBV5-5 with TRBJ2-7; either TRBD1 or TRBD2 may supply D (5 bases each). CDR1 SGHKS and CDR2 YYEKEE come from the germline V gene (reference sequence). The CDR3 extends over 15 amino acids. Trimming stripped 3 bases from V and 3 bases from J, with 16 bases between. DNA of the CDR3: TGTGCCAGCAGCTCACCGGGACCGACCCTCTACGAGCAGTACTTC. Translation: CASSSPGPTLYEQYF.

The rearrangement links TRBV10-3 to TRBJ2-1; the match to TRBD1 covers 9 bases. Germline assignment: CDR1 ENHRY and CDR2 SYGVKD. The CDR3 is 14 residues long. The junction had 6 bases not matched to a gene; V was cut back by 6 bases and J by 6 bases. This chain's CDR3 is CAIRDDRGSNEQFF. For the CDR3, the DNA is TGTGCCATCAGAGACGACAGGGGGAGCAATGAGCAGTTCTTC.

Concerning this clonotype: At one boundary the junction diverges from the germline segment, which might be a read error. This sequence joins TRBV5-1 and TRBJ1-6; D call uncertain. CDR1 and CDR2 from the germline V gene are SGHRS and YFSETQ. There are 12 residues in the CDR3. Here the CDR3 reads CASSYDNPPLHF. CDR3 DNA: TGCGCCAGCAGCTACGATAATCCACCCCTCCACTTT.

This clonotype showed up many times. This chain uses TRBV29-1 with TRBJ2-7; unclear D gene. The CDR3 loop spans 14 amino acids. The germline CDR1 and CDR2 sequences are SQVTM and ANQGSEA. Trimming took 0 bases from V and 0 from J, leaving 9 bases between them. CDR3 bases: TGCAGCGTTGAAGAACCGGCATCCTCCTACGAGCAGTACTTC. Protein product: CSVEEPASSYEQYF.

The CDR3 nucleotides are TGTGCCAGCACCCCTATCACGAAAAACATTCAGTACTTC. Translated, it gives CASTPITKNIQYF. The rearrangement links TRBV7-9 to TRBJ2-4; no reliable D call. The CDR3 is made up of 13 amino acids. The V and J ends lost 7 bases and 4 bases respectively, with 11 bases between them. In germline, CDR1 is SEHNR, CDR2 FQNEAQ (reference sequence).

J is TRBJ2-3 and V is TRBV20-1; a possible D gene is TRBD2 (5 bases). CDR3 length equals 14 residues. Between the trimmed V and J ends, which lost 3 bases and 3 bases, there was a span of 13 bases. Germline V CDR1 and CDR2: DFQATT, SNEGSKA (reference sequence). CDR3 in amino acids: CSASISAATDTQYF. CDR3 nucleotides: TGCAGTGCTAGTATATCAGCGGCGACAGATACGCAGTATTTT.

This sequence joins TRBV7-2 and TRBJ1-5; D is possibly TRBD1 (5 bases). Germline CDR1 SGHTA, CDR2 FQGNSA. V shed 5 bases and J shed 11 bases, with 28 bases lying between them. CDR3 size: 17 residues. CDR3 amino acids: CASSDHLSQGSKSAQHF. In DNA, the CDR3 is TGTGCCAGCAGCGACCACCTTTCCCAGGGCTCTAAGTCGGCCCAGCATTTT.

The chain combines TRBV12-3 or TRBV12-4 with TRBJ2-4; D is ambiguous. V gave up 8 bases and J gave up 8 bases, with 16 bases separating them. The CDR3 consists of 13 residues. This CDR3 is CASQSSSRYIQYF. As DNA, the CDR3 is TGTGCCAGCCAGAGTTCGTCCCGATACATTCAGTACTTC.

This clonotype has ten or more counts. The gene calls are TRBV12-3 or TRBV12-4 and TRBJ1-2; 8 bases match TRBD1. V was pared by 4 bases and J by 8 bases, with 6 bases of the junction left unmatched. This CDR3 has 13 amino acids. CDR3 DNA sequence: TGTGCCAGCAGTTCAGGACAGGGTTCGGGCTACACCTTC. Residues: CASSSGQGSGYTF.

This clonotype came up a few times. The rearrangement links TRBV3-1 to TRBJ2-1; TRBD2 is a possible D gene (7 bases). The CDR3 is made up of 15 amino acids. Trimming cost V 0 bases and J 8 bases, with 14 bases left between them. The V gene's germline CDR1 is LGHDT and CDR2 YNNKEL (reference sequence). The CDR3 DNA follows: TGTGCCAGCAGCCAAGATTGGGGGGGGGCGGATGAGCAGTTCTTC. Its protein is CASSQDWGGADEQFF.

J is TRBJ1-2 and V is TRBV5-6; 8 bases match TRBD1. The germline V gene encodes CDR1 SGHDT and CDR2 YYEEEE. CDR3 length equals 12 residues. The V segment lost 6 bases and the J segment 4 bases; nucleotides outside the gene matches: 2. The CDR3 is CASNRGAYGYTF. CDR3 nucleotides: TGTGCCAGCAACAGGGGGGCCTATGGCTACACCTTC. The whole variable domain, filled in from reference TRBV5-6 and TRBJ1-2, reads DAGVTQSPTHLIKTRGQQVTLRCSPKSGHDTVSWYQQALGQGPQFIFQYYEEEERQRGNFPDRFSGHQFPNYSSELNVNALLLGDSALYLCASNRGAYGYTFGSGTRLTVV.

This clonotype was seen only a few times. This rearrangement joins TRBV19 to TRBJ1-1, with D unresolved. Germline V gene data show CDR1 as LNHDA and CDR2 as SQIVND (reference sequence). The ends were cut back, 6 bases at V and 10 bases at J, with 12 bases in the middle. The CDR3 has 11 residues. This CDR3 reads CASRNEGVAFF. In nucleotides, the CDR3 is TGTGCCAGTAGAAATGAGGGCGTAGCTTTCTTT.

V and J are TRBV5-1 and TRBJ2-4; TRBD1 is a possible D gene (7 bases). Germline CDR1 is SGHRS and CDR2 is YFSETQ. Trimming stripped 0 bases from V and 0 bases from J, with 13 bases between. This CDR3 has 17 amino acids. The CDR3, as DNA: TGCGCCAGCAGCTTGGAGGCAGGGGGACTAGCCAAAAACATTCAGTACTTC. It is translated as CASSLEAGGLAKNIQYF.

The chain recombines TRBV4-3 with TRBJ1-4, with D uncertain. The V gene lost 3 bases and the J gene lost 10 bases, with 12 bases spanning the gap. This CDR3 has 13 residues. CDR1 and CDR2 from the germline V gene are LGHNA and YSLEER. CDR3 coding DNA: TGCGCCAGCAGCCAGAGACAAGACGGAAAACTGTTTTTT. It is translated as CASSQRQDGKLFF.